The rows below give T cell receptor beta chains drawn from one sample of a study of T cell repertoires in cytomegalovirus infection. TCRdb analysed the reads with MiXCR anew, one entry per CDR3 protein. Of some 220,000 distinct CDR3 sequences listed, 5% to 8.5% are singletons. Sequences were obtained from PBMCs. These receptor sequences come from a human donor in good health (CMV status not recorded). Some clones in this sample may be carry-over from other donors' samples. The CDR3 runs from the conserved cysteine through the conserved F or W. A D gene is named only where the DNA matches it firmly. Size values are once, few and many counts, or a class for expanded clones, and some rows have none.

TRBD1 TRBJ2-5 many TRBV2 CASSKGTAQETQYF TGTGCCAGCAGCAAAGGGACAGCGCAAGAGACCCAGTACTTC
. TRBJ1-1 many TRBV6-2/TRBV6-3 CASSYWAGTKVPEAFF TGTGCCAGCAGTTACTGGGCCGGGACAAAAGTCCCTGAAGCTTTCTTT
. TRBJ2-1 . TRBV20-1 CSALGGVYNEQFF TGCAGTGCCCTAGGGGGAGTCTACAATGAGCAGTTCTTC
. TRBJ1-5 many TRBV19 CASASDSLMGDNQPQHF TGTGCCAGCGCCTCGGACAGCCTAATGGGTGACAATCAGCCCCAGCATTTT
. TRBJ2-7 many TRBV7-2 CASSLDGGTSYEQYF TGTGCCAGCAGCTTAGACGGTGGCACATCCTACGAGCAGTACTTC
. TRBJ2-7 many TRBV7-6 CASSMRGTYEQYF TGTGCCAGCAGCATGCGTGGGACCTACGAGCAGTACTTC
. TRBJ2-6 . TRBV20-1 CSARRVGFSGANVLTF TGCAGTGCTAGAAGGGTTGGCTTCTCTGGGGCCAACGTCCTGACTTTC
TRBD2 TRBJ2-2 many TRBV20-1 CSARAGLAGGTGELFF TGCAGTGCTAGGGCCGGACTAGCGGGAGGGACCGGGGAGCTGTTTTTT
. TRBJ1-1 . TRBV9 CASSPDPWELAEAFF TGTGCCAGCAGCCCGGACCCCTGGGAGCTCGCTGAAGCTTTCTTT
. TRBJ1-1 few TRBV20-1 CSAREVNTEAFF TGCAGTGCTAGAGAGGTGAACACTGAAGCTTTCTTT
TRBD1 TRBJ2-3 many TRBV29-1 CSVRQGVGTDTQYF TGCAGCGTTCGACAGGGGGTGGGCACAGATACGCAGTATTTT
. TRBJ1-4 many TRBV7-2 CASSPRSIGNREKLFF TGTGCCAGCAGCCCCCGATCGATAGGGAACAGGGAAAAACTGTTTTTT
TRBD1 TRBJ2-7 many TRBV15 CATSRDRGQGAREQYF TGTGCCACCAGCAGAGATCGGGGACAGGGGGCTAGAGAGCAGTACTTC
TRBD2 TRBJ2-1 few TRBV19 CASSMGLAGDEFF TGTGCCAGTAGTATGGGACTAGCGGGGGATGAGTTCTTC
TRBD1 TRBJ2-7 many TRBV7-6 CASSDTGGRSSYEQYF TGTGCCAGCAGCGATACAGGGGGCAGGAGCTCCTACGAGCAGTACTTC
. TRBJ1-1 many TRBV30 CAWSDAPRAFF TGTGCCTGGAGTGATGCGCCCCGAGCTTTCTTT
. TRBJ1-6 many TRBV28 CASSLGRGSSYNSPLHF TGTGCCAGCAGTTTAGGACGGGGAAGCTCCTATAATTCACCCCTCCACTTT
TRBD1 TRBJ1-1 many TRBV5-1 CASSLVGTGPLNTEAFF TGCGCCAGCAGCTTGGTCGGGACAGGTCCTTTGAACACTGAAGCTTTCTTT
. TRBJ1-5 many TRBV19 CASTRPVGNQPQHF TGTGCCAGTACCAGACCAGTGGGGAATCAGCCCCAGCATTTT
TRBD1 TRBJ2-7 many TRBV7-2 CASSGGQGREQYF TGTGCCAGCAGCGGTGGACAGGGTCGGGAGCAGTACTTC
TRBD1 TRBJ1-1 few TRBV4-2 CASSRATGGGPMNTEAFF TGTGCCAGCAGCCGAGCCACAGGGGGAGGCCCTATGAACACTGAAGCTTTCTTT
. TRBJ1-1 many TRBV10-1 CASSELTHTEAFF TGCGCCAGCAGTGAGTTGACGCACACTGAAGCTTTCTTT